Sequencing of this T cell receptor beta chain was carried out in a study of cytomegalovirus exposure and HLA in healthy donors (dated by TCRdb to 2015 to 2018). Study-wide context: According to an earlier analysis of a few hundred of the donors, 150 million to 200 million T cells yielded 90 million to 140 million unique TCR beta sequences and about 300 Gb of sequence data. The T cell repertoires of 550 to 850 subjects were profiled by immunosequencing and related to cytomegalovirus serostatus. About five DR-DQ haplotypes were handled as single units for association and clustering, since linkage in the cohort was strong. Rather than using new phenotypic data, the later analysis identified candidate immune exposures from TCR beta sequences and from how often those sequences occurred across donors. Of the roughly 390 genotyped donors, roughly 80% fell in the genetic ancestry cluster associated with self-reported Caucasian donors. A later genetic analysis used genome-wide SNP genotypes for 398 of the 666 donors, treating that subset as a discovery cohort. HLA typing included class I and class II loci at four-digit resolution. Donor age, sex, ethnicity and CMV serostatus were collected together with the repertoire data. All discovery cohort repertoires had been generated on a single sequencing platform. A separate validation cohort of approximately 130 different subjects was used in addition to the 666-subject first cohort. Among roughly 400 genotyped donors of the cohort, an average of roughly 230,000 unique TCR beta nucleotide sequences was sequenced per donor, of which roughly 18% were non-productive. The study aimed to test whether cataloging public T cell receptors could reveal signatures of past pathogen exposure. High-throughput TCR immunosequencing, statistical association of individual TCRs with disease status, and machine learning were combined to predict cytomegalovirus infection status. Typing coverage varied by locus: about 620-630 donors for A, B, C, DRB1 and DQB1; approximately 500 for DQA1; around 570 for DPA1; under 490 for DPB1. An earlier analysis of nearly 600 of the donors applied high-throughput TCR beta sequencing to assess whether each TCR beta V gene segment acted as functional or pseudogenic. In a later analysis, previously published TCR beta repertoires from 500 to 750 donors were re-analyzed and high-resolution HLA genotyping was added so that TCR occurrence patterns could be studied. Approximately 300 gigabases of sequencing data and around 90 million unique TCR sequences made up an early release that covered around 640 HLA-typed donors.

Study-wide conclusions, independent of this receptor: In an earlier analysis of about 550 of the donors, most TCR beta V segments were observed in productive rearrangements about 87% or about 30% of the time, broadly matching IMGT annotations. This cohort had only TCR beta chains sequenced, and the lack of alpha or paired-chain data limited which features could be detected. In the study, some 180 TCR beta chains were listed as associated with cytomegalovirus. A cluster of highly shared sequence variants was judged likely to represent a technical artifact of the sequencing pipeline. In a later analysis, HLA-associated TCR beta chains were found to be more clonally expanded and to have lower generation probabilities than equally common non-associated chains. When HLA alleles, especially DR and DQ, strongly co-occurred, TCR associations were difficult to assign to individual alleles. A few of the identified cytomegalovirus-associated TCR beta chains were confirmed in vitro to be specific for cytomegalovirus antigens. Because counts were too low, fewer than 20 rarely observed V segments, including chromosome 9 orphons, were excluded from the earlier analysis of 587 of the donors. In a later genetic analysis, fewer N-insertions in productive TCRs were reported among donors in an Asian-associated ancestry cluster than the 666-donor mean. The classifier was reported to diagnose cytomegalovirus status with high specificity and sensitivity in both the original cohort and the validation cohort. A later analysis reported that several top co-occurrence clusters appeared linked to parvovirus B19, influenza, CMV and Epstein-Barr virus. According to a later analysis, TCR association rates differed among HLA loci, with DRB1 alleles showing the most associated TCRs and HLA-C alleles showing the fewest. Presence/absence analyses assumed roughly uniform sequencing depth across donors, an assumption that may not hold. It was suggested by the authors that the approach could potentially be generalized to other disease states and immunological phenotypes. While some public TCRs were present in many individuals, most TCR sequences turned up only very rarely across donors. For the cohort, immune exposure information was limited to CMV serostatus. V-gene and J-gene trimming of TCR beta chains was associated with a missense DCLRE1C variant in a later genetic analysis, and the association was replicated in an independent cohort. HLA typing was unavailable for some donors at each locus, so association tests used only the typed subset. Because the 87-base-pair reads could not distinguish some IMGT-functional V segments, including TRBV6-2 and TRBV6-3, those segments were excluded. Specific HLA alleles were associated with roughly 16,000 TCR beta sequences at a false discovery rate of 0.05 in a later analysis. A further reported finding was that TCR beta sequences accurately predicted the HLA-A and HLA-B alleles for most subjects in the first cohort. Linkage disequilibrium might explain the correlated functional status among segregating V segments, but an unknown experimental factor could not be excluded. In a later analysis, most CMV-associated TCR beta chains were found to appear HLA-restricted, with HLA associations seemingly driven largely by CMV exposure.

In regard to this clone: Its antigen is unknown. Qualities for individual bases were not recorded, and no much larger clone is one base off.

Library preparation used the immunoSEQ multiplex PCR assay. For the multiplex PCR, a mixture combining 60 forward primers for TCR Vbeta segments and 13 reverse primers for TCR Jbeta segments was used. Amplification of the CDR3 region of rearranged TCR beta genes was performed with a multiplex PCR assay on genomic DNA. The Illumina HiSeq System was used to sequence the amplified TCR beta libraries as 87-base-pair reads. Turning to the authors' computational methods: In a later analysis, some 80 million unique TCR beta chains were counted across the 500 to 850 repertoires, and approximately 11 million of these chains were shared by at least two donors. A nearest-neighbor algorithm error-corrected the raw reads and collapsed the reads into unique sequences, merging closely related sequences to remove PCR and sequencing errors. Alignment of CDR3 sequences to IMGT reference sequences was used to assign V, D and J gene segments. For a sequence to be retained, a match of at least six nucleotides was required to both a V gene segment and a J gene segment. Rearrangements were classified as productive when the CDR3 lacked stop codons and remained in frame with V and J, and all other rearrangements were classified as non-productive. CDR3 was defined by IMGT convention, running from the second conserved V-encoded cysteine to the conserved J-encoded phenylalanine. In an earlier analysis of around 570 of the donors, sequences lacking an unambiguous match to a single V gene segment were excluded. An earlier analysis of under 750 of the donors called V segments functional above 56.7% productive rearrangements and segregating when the between-donor standard deviation exceeded 5%. A statistical classification framework was built for diagnosing cytomegalovirus status from the catalog of TCR beta chain sequences. V and J gene assignment, in a later analysis, came from comparing TCR nucleotide sequences with IMGT/GENE-DB human TR gene sequences. A later analysis assigned CDR3 sequences and most-parsimonious VDJ recombination scenarios with the TCRdist pipeline. In a later analysis, every TCR beta chain was defined by the combination of its CDR3 amino acid sequence and its V-gene family, and reads without a unique V-gene family were dropped. In a later analysis, 450 to 600 highly shared, low-generation-probability nucleotide sequences were removed to address suspected cross-contamination and a sequencing artifact. In a later analysis, a clonal expansion index was calculated for each public chain from normalized within-repertoire ranks of inferred template counts. In a later analysis, generation probabilities were computed with a VDJ recombination model fitted to out-of-frame rearrangements, and the resulting probabilities were checked against IGoR. A later analysis scored TCR-TCR, TCR-HLA and TCR-CMV co-occurrence with hypergeometric tests, applying a repertoire-size bias correction to TCR pairs. False discovery rates were estimated in a later analysis by permuting HLA or CMV assignments 20 times. In a later analysis, co-occurring TCRs were grouped with DBSCAN, and TCRdist sequence similarity was added when clustering was performed within HLA-allele-positive subsets. Repertoires with fewer than 30,000 or more than 120,000 public chains were left out of co-occurrence clustering, as were four to six repertoires with anomalous nucleotide sharing. TCRdb provides this immuneACCESS table in a form limited to in-frame rearrangements. Some clones are lacking; in checked studies, under half of them reflect an unresolved V gene, and why the rest are absent is not known. V, J and clone size were drawn from that table, and D and trimming were deduced from the DNA. This sample lists about 160,000 clones; about 74% were detected once. The ten largest clones represent more than 10% of the sample.

Trimmed from V: 4 bases; trimmed from J: 3 bases; junction bases lacking a gene match: 6. The CDR3 contains 17 residues, cysteine and phenylalanine counted. Of all the DNA, just the CDR3 is kept, 51 bases in frame from base 1. For CDR1 and CDR2, the germline V gene lists MDHEN and SYDVKM. In total, roughly 670 healthy bone marrow donors made up the cohort. At the time of sampling, all cohort members were nominally healthy, though unrecorded immune exposures were likely present. The donor tested CMV seropositive and was one of the 289 seropositive cohort members. Each donor provided a peripheral blood sample, and peripheral blood mononuclear cells were used for TCR beta sequencing. The Qiagen DNeasy Blood Extraction Kit was used to extract genomic DNA from the blood cell samples.

The V and J segments used are TRBV28 and TRBJ2-7, and 16 junctional nucleotides match TRBD2. Specimen: PBMCs. The receptor's source is a man in his forties in good health and CMV-seropositive. The CDR3 corresponds to CASSSGTSGREVYEQYF. The DNA reads TGTGCCAGCAGTTCGGGGACTAGCGGGAGGGAGGTCTACGAGCAGTACTTC.